This T cell receptor beta chain stems from a study of T cell responses to AZD1222 COVID-19 vaccine. Looking at the study overall: Combined were second doses at about 4 or about 12 weeks.

Profiling relied on immunoSEQ multiplex PCR, and the TCRdb table lists in-frame clones only, not all of them. The sample lists under 95,000 clones; 86% were seen once. Study-wide points: Clonal diversity may have been underestimated, and the donors were mostly white British, with more females than males.

This clone was observed a handful of times. The antigen is not known. The germline V gene has CDR1 MNHNY and CDR2 SVGAGI (reference sequence). The CDR3 has 16 amino acids. V was trimmed by 2 bases and J by 6 bases, leaving 16 bases between them. The rearrangement uses TRBV6-6 and TRBJ2-2, with no clear D. The sequenced sample was peripheral blood, obtained on day 0 of AZD1222 vaccination. The receptor was isolated from an adult in good health. CDR3 amino acids: CASSYPTGLTAGELFF. The CDR3 DNA sequence: TGTGCCAGCAGTTACCCAACCGGGCTCACGGCCGGGGAGCTGTTTTTT.